These 13 T cell receptor beta chains were sequenced from one sample in a study of CD8 T cells in Susac syndrome. An amount of RNA that ranged from roughly 0.5 to 1 ug was reverse transcribed with random hexamers. TCRdb recomputed calls from the immunoSEQ multiplex PCR reads with MiXCR, one row per CDR3 protein. The sample carries tens of thousands of distinct CDR3 sequences, 85% to 95% recorded once. Sequenced: CD4+ T cells from PBMCs. These receptors came from a human donor with Susac syndrome.

This chain connects TRBV20-1 to TRBJ1-5; D unclear. CDR3 size: 12 residues. Germline values: CDR1 DFQATT, CDR2 SNEGSKA (reference sequence). The ends were cut back, 5 bases at V and 6 bases at J, with 11 bases in the middle. CDR3 residues: CSAGGRTQPQHF. DNA for the CDR3: TGCAGTGCTGGAGGGCGGACTCAGCCCCAGCATTTT.

The rearrangement joins TRBV20-1 to TRBJ1-2; a possible D gene is TRBD1 (6 bases). The V gene's germline CDR1 is DFQATT and CDR2 SNEGSKA (reference sequence). Trimming took off 0 bases at V and 8 bases at J, with 16 bases between the two ends. CDR3 length: 14 residues. The CDR3 DNA follows: TGCAGTGCTAGAGAAAGGACAGCTACGGTGGGCTACACCTTC. Encoded protein: CSARERTATVGYTF.

The CDR3 nucleotides are TGTGCCAGCAGCTTGGCGGGACCTTTGAACACTGAAGCTTTCTTT. Translation: CASSLAGPLNTEAFF. J is TRBJ1-1 and V is TRBV7-9; D may be TRBD1 (5 bases). Germline assignment: CDR1 SEHNR and CDR2 FQNEAQ (reference sequence). With 3 bases removed from V and 0 bases from J, the gap between germline ends came to 11 bases. The CDR3 extends over 15 amino acids. The entire variable domain, with the rest obtained from reference TRBV7-9 and TRBJ1-1, is as follows: DTGVSQNPRHKITKRGQNVTFRCDPISEHNRLYWYRQTLGQGPEFLTYFQNEAQLEKSRLLSDRFSAERPKGSFSTLEIQRTEQGDSAMYLCASSLAGPLNTEAFFGQGTRLTVV.

The V and J genes are TRBV5-1 and TRBJ1-4; TRBD1 matches at 9 bases. CDR1 and CDR2 from the germline V gene are SGHRS and YFSETQ. The CDR3 extends over 16 amino acids. Trimming removed 0 bases from V and 9 bases from J; junction bases left unmatched: 9. The CDR3 here is CASSLAWDREYQKLFF. The CDR3, as DNA: TGCGCCAGCAGCTTGGCCTGGGACAGGGAGTATCAAAAACTGTTTTTT.

V usage is TRBV12-3 or TRBV12-4 and J usage is TRBJ2-4; the D gene is possibly TRBD1 (6 bases). V lost 4 bases to trimming and J lost 0 bases, with 13 bases between them. The CDR3 has 16 residues. This chain's CDR3 is CASSSGQFLAKNIQYF. The CDR3 region has the DNA TGTGCCAGCAGTTCCGGACAGTTTTTAGCCAAAAACATTCAGTACTTC.

The CDR3 reads CASSQENPGAPESYYNEQFF. CDR3 nucleotide sequence: TGTGCCAGCAGCCAAGAGAATCCGGGGGCGCCGGAGTCCTACTACAATGAGCAGTTCTTC. The chain recombines TRBV3-1 with TRBJ2-1; tentatively, D is TRBD1 or TRBD2 (6 bases each). This CDR3 is built from 20 residues. CDR1 and CDR2 from the germline V gene are LGHDT and YNNKEL (reference sequence). V was shortened by 0 bases and J by 3 bases, with 24 bases between the two germline ends.

The rearrangement uses TRBV9 and TRBJ2-7, with D tentatively TRBD1 (6 bases). Germline V gene data show CDR1 as SGDLS and CDR2 as YYNGEE. V was clipped by 3 bases and J by 6 bases, with 16 bases between them. The CDR3 loop spans 14 amino acids. The CDR3 protein is CASSATGLVGEQYF. The CDR3 DNA reads TGTGCCAGCAGCGCCACAGGGTTAGTAGGCGAGCAGTACTTC.

This chain's CDR3 is CASRSDSRSYEQYF. CDR3 bases: TGTGCCAGTAGGTCGGACAGCCGCTCCTACGAGCAGTACTTC. The genes are TRBV19 and TRBJ2-7, with D perhaps matching TRBD1 (6 bases). CDR3 length: 14 residues. Germline CDR1 and CDR2: LNHDA and SQIVND (reference sequence). Trimming removed 6 bases from V and 0 bases from J, with 12 bases in between.

This chain links TRBV5-1 with TRBJ1-1; no clear D gene. Germline CDR1 and CDR2: SGHRS and YFSETQ. Trimming removed 5 bases at V and 0 bases at J, with 11 bases between. The CDR3 length is 14 residues. The CDR3 loop is CASSVDTLNTEAFF. Here the CDR3 DNA reads TGCGCCAGCAGTGTCGACACCTTGAACACTGAAGCTTTCTTT. The variable domain in full, completed from reference TRBV5-1 and TRBJ1-1, reads KAGVTQTPRYLIKTRGQQVTLSCSPISGHRSVSWYQQTPGQGLQFLFEYFSETQRNKGNFPGRFSGRQFSNSRSEMNVSTLELGDSALYLCASSVDTLNTEAFFGQGTRLTVV.

The rearrangement links TRBV18 to TRBJ1-5, with TRBD1 as a possible D gene (6 bases). Looked up from germline, CDR1 is KGHSH and CDR2 is LQKENI. There are 14 residues in the CDR3. V lost 4 bases, J lost 3 bases, and 10 bases lay in between. In nucleotides, the CDR3 is TGTGCCAGCTCACTACAGGGAGACAATCAGCCCCAGCATTTT. This codes for CASSLQGDNQPQHF.

The chain recombines TRBV12-3 or TRBV12-4 with TRBJ2-3, with 11 bases identical to TRBD2. Trimming cost V 6 bases and J 5 bases; bases outside gene matches: 13. The CDR3 runs 17 residues. The CDR3 DNA is TGTGCCAGCAGCTACACCCTAGCGGGGGGACCCAGAGATACGCAGTATTTT. Protein: CASSYTLAGGPRDTQYF.

The chain couples TRBV20-1 to TRBJ2-1, with 13 bases identical to TRBD2. J was trimmed by 9 bases and V by 5 bases; bases with no gene match: 10. Germline V lookup: CDR1 DFQATT, CDR2 SNEGSKA (reference sequence). The CDR3 spans 15 residues. CDR3 sequence (DNA): TGCAGTGCTCAAACTAGCGGGGGGGAATATGGTGAGCAGTTCTTC. This gives the protein CSAQTSGGEYGEQFF.

This chain's CDR3 is CATSREVQPRGYGYTF. For the CDR3, the DNA is TGTGCCACCAGCAGAGAAGTGCAGCCTCGAGGCTATGGCTACACCTTC. This chain connects TRBV15 to TRBJ1-2; D gene ambiguous. V gave up 0 bases and J gave up 4 bases, with 15 bases separating them. This CDR3 comprises 16 residues. The germline gives CDR1 LNHNV, CDR2 YYDKDF (reference sequence).